This T cell receptor (beta chain) appears in the sequencing data of a study of PD-L1 blockade in urothelial cancer. Assay: immunoSEQ multiplex PCR; the TCRdb copy retains only in-frame clones and omits some. The table has under 55,000 clones, 84% seen once. The V segment lost 4 bases and the J segment 5 bases; nucleotides outside the gene matches: 7. This CDR3 is built from 14 residues. Germline V gene data show CDR1 as SGHRS and CDR2 as YFSETQ. The chain links TRBV5-1 to TRBJ2-7; 9 positions match TRBD1. Sample: PBMCs, taken around atezolizumab (anti-PD-L1) treatment. The sequence came from a man aged 35 to 55 with urothelial cancer. The CDR3 nucleotides read TGCGCCAGCAGCAGGCAGACAGGGGGGGACGAGCAGTACTTC. It specifies CASSRQTGGDEQYF.